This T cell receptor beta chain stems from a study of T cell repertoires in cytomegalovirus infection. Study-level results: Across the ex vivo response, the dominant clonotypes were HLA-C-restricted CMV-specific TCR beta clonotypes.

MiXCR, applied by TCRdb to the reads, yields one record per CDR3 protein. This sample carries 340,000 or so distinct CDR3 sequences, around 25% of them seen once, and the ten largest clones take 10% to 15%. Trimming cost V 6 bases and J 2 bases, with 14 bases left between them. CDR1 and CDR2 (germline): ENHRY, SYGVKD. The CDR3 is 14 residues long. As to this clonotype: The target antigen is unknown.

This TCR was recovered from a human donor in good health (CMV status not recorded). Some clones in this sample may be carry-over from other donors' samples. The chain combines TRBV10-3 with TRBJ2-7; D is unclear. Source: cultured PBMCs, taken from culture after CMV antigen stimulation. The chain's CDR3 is CAISPGQSPYEQYF. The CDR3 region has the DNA TGTGCCATCAGCCCGGGTCAAAGCCCCTACGAGCAGTACTTC.